Below are 12 T cell receptor beta chains sequenced from a single sample in a study of T and B cells in COVID-19 patients. From blood, roughly 250-500 ng of genomic DNA served as TRB template. BIOMED2 TRB-A/B primer pools were used in multiplex TRB PCR. TCRdb reprocessed the multiplex PCR reads via MiXCR and lists one record per CDR3 protein. This table has roughly 8,400 distinct CDR3 sequences, over 20% appearing once. Sequencing used blood. These receptor sequences come from a human donor who had recovered from COVID-19.

This clonotype qualifies as medium-sized. The gene calls are TRBV7-2 and TRBJ1-6; 7 bases agree with TRBD1. The trim removed 6 bases at V and 13 bases at J, leaving 15 bases unmatched. This CDR3 comprises 15 residues. CDR1 is SGHTA and CDR2 is FQGNSA in the germline V gene. CDR3 nucleotides: TGTGCCAGCAGATCGGACAGGCAATTCACATTGCCCCTCCACTTT. This translates into CASRSDRQFTLPLHF. The variable domain in full, completed from reference TRBV7-2 and TRBJ1-6, reads GAGVSQSPSNKVTEKGKDVELRCDPISGHTALYWYRQSLGQGLEFLIYFQGNSAPDKSGLPSDRFSAERTGGSVSTLTIQRTQQEDSAVYLCASRSDRQFTLPLHFGNGTRLTVT.

J is TRBJ2-5 and V is TRBV5-1; D unresolved. Trimming stripped 0 bases from V and 1 base from J, with 10 bases between. From germline, CDR1 is SGHRS and CDR2 YFSETQ. This CDR3 region has 15 residues. The CDR3 DNA reads as TGCGCCAGCAGCTTGGGAGATGTGTGCCAAGAGACCCAGTACTTC. It is translated as CASSLGDVCQETQYF.

This clonotype is medium-sized by share. V is TRBV29-1 and J is TRBJ1-6, with a possible D match to TRBD1 (5 bases). This CDR3 has 13 residues. The V gene lost 6 bases and the J gene lost 3 bases, with 9 bases spanning the gap. CDR1 SQVTM and CDR2 ANQGSEA come from the germline V gene. CDR3 sequence reads: CSVLDSYNSPLHF. CDR3 DNA sequence: TGCAGCGTCCTCGACAGCTATAATTCACCCCTCCACTTT.

Only a few counts were recorded for this clonotype. The chain uses TRBV28 and TRBJ2-1; D ambiguous. Trimming pared 3 bases from V and 8 bases from J, leaving 8 bases between. CDR1 is MDHEN and CDR2 is SYDVKM in the germline V gene. This CDR3 spans 12 amino acids. For the CDR3, the DNA is TGTGCCAGCAGTTTGAAGGGCCATGAGCAGTTCTTC. The encoded protein is CASSLKGHEQFF.

By proportion, this clonotype is medium-sized. The V call is TRBV19, the J call TRBJ2-1, with D possibly called TRBD1 or TRBD2 (6 bases each). This CDR3 has 16 residues. CDR1 and CDR2 (germline): LNHDA, SQIVND (reference sequence). V was trimmed by 3 bases and J by 3 bases, leaving 15 bases between them. CDR3 coding DNA: TGTGCCAGTAGTATGTGGGCCCGGGGGCTCTACAATGAGCAGTTCTTC. Translation: CASSMWARGLYNEQFF.

Sample share makes this clonotype medium-sized. The CDR3 coding sequence is TGTGCCAGCAGACCCCAATACTCGGCAGATACGCAGTATTTT. This codes for CASRPQYSADTQYF. The rearrangement uses TRBV6-2 or TRBV6-3 and TRBJ2-3; D is unclear. V was cut by 6 bases and J by 4 bases, with 14 bases left in between. CDR3 length: 14 amino acids. Germline V gene lookup returns CDR1 MNHEY and CDR2 SVGEGT.

The chain uses TRBV20-1 and TRBJ1-2, with no clear D. The CDR3 has 10 residues. With 6 bases removed from V and 11 bases from J, the gap between germline ends came to 13 bases. CDR1 is DFQATT and CDR2 is SNEGSKA in the germline V gene (reference sequence). CDR3 sequence (DNA): TGCAGTGCCTGGGCCAAAACGTACACCTTC. This sequence encodes CSAWAKTYTF.

This clonotype is categorized as medium-sized (0.01 to 0.1%). The J gene is TRBJ2-5, the V gene TRBV12-3 or TRBV12-4; possible D gene TRBD1, 6 bases. There are 15 residues in the CDR3. V was pared by 3 bases and J by 4 bases, with 15 bases between. The CDR3 coding sequence is TGTGCCAGCAGTTTGGGGCAGGGGACGGGAGAGACCCAGTACTTC. Translated: CASSLGQGTGETQYF.

The sample holds a few counts of this clonotype. V usage is TRBV4-3 and J usage is TRBJ2-3; TRBD2 aligns across 12 bases. Germline assignment: CDR1 LGHNA and CDR2 YSLEER. The length of the CDR3 is 16 residues. V was pared by 0 bases and J by 3 bases, with 1 base of the junction left unmatched. The CDR3 protein is CASSQDGTSGTDTQYF. The CDR3 DNA reads TGCGCCAGCAGCCAAGACGGGACTAGCGGGACAGATACGCAGTATTTT.

The V call is TRBV4-3, the J call TRBJ2-7; D call uncertain. Germline V gives CDR1 LGHNA, CDR2 YSLEER. V was trimmed by 1 base and J by 3 bases, leaving 7 bases between them. This CDR3 region has 13 residues. Here the CDR3 reads CASSQAPSYEQYF. The CDR3 nucleotides read TGCGCCAGCAGCCAAGCTCCCAGCTACGAGCAGTACTTC.

This clonotype was counted at least ten times. The chain carries TRBV7-6 and TRBJ2-1, with D possibly matching TRBD2 (5 bases). Deletions cut 4 bases from V and 2 bases from J, with 15 bases between. The length of the CDR3 is 16 residues. The germline gives CDR1 SGHVS, CDR2 FNYEAQ. The CDR3 is CASSSRGSNPYNEQFF. For the CDR3, the DNA is TGTGCCAGCAGCTCACGCGGGTCAAATCCCTACAATGAGCAGTTCTTC.

The table lists this clonotype with many counts. The rearrangement joins TRBV24-1 to TRBJ2-7; D ambiguous. V lost 4 bases, J lost 7 bases, and 13 bases lay in between. CDR3 length: 13 amino acids. Germline V gene data show CDR1 as KGHDR and CDR2 as SFDVKD. CDR3 sequence (DNA): TGTGCCACCAGTGAGGGCCAGCGAGTGGAGCAGTACTTC. Translating it yields CATSEGQRVEQYF.